The 21 T cell receptor beta chains given below trace back to one sample, sequenced in a study of T cell responses to AZD1222 COVID-19 vaccine. The data were produced by immunoSEQ multiplex PCR, yet TCRdb's version contains in-frame clones alone and is incomplete. The data hold about 140,000 clones, with approximately 90% observed a single time. The sample consisted of peripheral blood, taken 28 days after the second AZD1222 dose. These receptors were obtained from an adult who received the AZD1222 COVID-19 vaccine.

The rearrangement links TRBV7-2 to TRBJ2-1; 13 bases align to TRBD2. The CDR3 totals 16 residues. Germline CDR1 is SGHTA and CDR2 is FQGNSA. V lost 5 bases, J lost 4 bases, and 5 bases stayed unmatched. The CDR3 protein is CASSTRLAGGYNEQFF. The CDR3 region has the DNA TGTGCCAGCAGCACCCGACTAGCGGGGGGTTACAATGAGCAGTTCTTC.

The V call is TRBV19, the J call TRBJ2-2; 8 bases agree with TRBD2. The CDR3 has 15 residues. V gave up 1 base and J gave up 5 bases; unmatched junction bases: 3. Germline CDR1 is LNHDA and CDR2 is SQIVND (reference sequence). DNA for the CDR3: TGTGCCAGTAGTATAGCGGGAGGGTCGACCGGGGAGCTGTTTTTT. This gives the protein CASSIAGGSTGELFF.

The chain combines TRBV11-2 with TRBJ2-3; TRBD2 agrees at 7 bases. The CDR3 is 15 amino acids. J lost 2 bases, V lost 1 base, and 3 bases had no gene match. Germline assignment: CDR1 SGHAT and CDR2 FQNNGV. In DNA, the CDR3 is TGTGCCAGCAGCTTAGCACTAGCGAACACAGATACGCAGTATTTT. It specifies CASSLALANTDTQYF.

The CDR3: CASSPPGPPGDEQYF. The CDR3 nucleotides read TGTGCCAGCAGTCCTCCGGGCCCCCCGGGGGACGAGCAGTACTTC. The rearrangement joins TRBV28 to TRBJ2-7; D may be TRBD2 (6 bases). Germline V lookup: CDR1 MDHEN, CDR2 SYDVKM. V was pared by 5 bases and J by 5 bases, with 19 bases between. This CDR3 contains 15 residues.

A single count supports this clone. The chain carries TRBV9 and TRBJ1-2; the D gene is possibly TRBD1 (5 bases). This CDR3 contains 14 residues. The V gene lost 1 base and the J gene lost 4 bases, with 11 bases spanning the gap. Germline assignment: CDR1 SGDLS and CDR2 YYNGEE. The CDR3 DNA sequence: TGTGCCAGCAGCGTATTGCAGGGCGGCTATGGCTACACCTTC. Its protein is CASSVLQGGYGYTF. Full variable domain (missing parts from reference TRBV9 and TRBJ1-2): DSGVTQTPKHLITATGQRVTLRCSPRSGDLSVYWYQQSLDQGLQFLIQYYNGEERAKGNILERFSAQQFPDLHSELNLSSLELGDSALYFCASSVLQGGYGYTFGSGTRLTVV.

The V call is TRBV27, the J call TRBJ2-7; TRBD2 agrees at 11 bases. This CDR3 has 15 amino acids. The V segment lost 5 bases and the J segment 0 bases; nucleotides outside the gene matches: 3. CDR1 and CDR2 (germline): MNHEY, SMNVEV (reference sequence). The CDR3 sequence is CASSVAGGSSYEQYF. The CDR3 nucleotides are TGTGCCAGCAGTGTAGCGGGAGGGAGCTCCTACGAGCAGTACTTC.

V is TRBV15 and J is TRBJ1-3; D is uncertain. CDR3 length: 16 amino acids. The germline V gene has CDR1 LNHNV and CDR2 YYDKDF (reference sequence). Deletions cut 0 bases from V and 7 bases from J, with 16 bases between. CDR3 nucleotides: TGTGCCACCAGCAGAGAATTTGCCCAGGCGTGGAACACCATATATTTT. Protein: CATSREFAQAWNTIYF.

This chain connects TRBV19 to TRBJ2-1; 13 positions match TRBD2. The trim removed 6 bases at V and 8 bases at J, leaving 7 bases unmatched. CDR1 and CDR2 from the germline V gene are LNHDA and SQIVND (reference sequence). This CDR3 is 15 amino acids long. The CDR3 DNA reads TGTGCCAGTAGATCCGGACTAGCGGGAGTGGATGAGCAGTTCTTC. It codes for CASRSGLAGVDEQFF. Full variable domain (outside the CDR3, taken from reference TRBV19 and TRBJ2-1): DGGITQSPKYLFRKEGQNVTLSCEQNLNHDAMYWYRQDPGQGLRLIYYSQIVNDFQKGDIAEGYSVSREKKESFPLTVTSAQKNPTAFYLCASRSGLAGVDEQFFGPGTRLTVL.

The V call is TRBV9, the J call TRBJ2-5; no clear D. Trimming shortened V by 1 base and J by 1 base, and 5 bases separated the two germline ends. Germline V gene data show CDR1 as SGDLS and CDR2 as YYNGEE. The CDR3 spans 13 residues. In nucleotides, the CDR3 is TGTGCCAGCAGCGTAAGTCGCCAAGAGACCCAGTACTTC. Protein product: CASSVSRQETQYF. Full variable domain (missing parts from reference TRBV9 and TRBJ2-5): DSGVTQTPKHLITATGQRVTLRCSPRSGDLSVYWYQQSLDQGLQFLIQYYNGEERAKGNILERFSAQQFPDLHSELNLSSLELGDSALYFCASSVSRQETQYFGPGTRLLVL.

The rearrangement joins TRBV19 to TRBJ2-7; the match to TRBD1 covers 11 bases. The CDR3 totals 15 residues. CDR1 LNHDA and CDR2 SQIVND come from the germline V gene (reference sequence). Trimming at V came to 5 bases and at J to 4 bases, leaving 7 bases not matched to a gene. The CDR3 sequence: CASSVDRGHRYEQYF. The CDR3 nucleotides are TGTGCCAGTAGTGTGGACAGGGGGCATCGATACGAGCAGTACTTC.

CDR3 DNA: TGTGCCAGCAGCGTAGATCCTAGGGAGACCCAGTACTTC. Protein product: CASSVDPRETQYF. The genes are TRBV9 and TRBJ2-5; no clear D gene. Trimming cost V 0 bases and J 5 bases, with 8 bases left between them. The CDR3 extends over 13 amino acids. Germline V gene sequence: CDR1 SGDLS, CDR2 YYNGEE.

With regard to this clone: One end of the junction varies from germline; a read error may be responsible. The V gene is TRBV7-7, the J gene TRBJ2-2; TRBD2 is a possible D gene (7 bases). The CDR3 has 16 amino acids. Germline loops: CDR1 SSHAT, CDR2 FNYEAQ (reference sequence). The chain's CDR3 is CASSRSGGPSTGELFF. CDR3 in DNA: TGTGCTAGCAGCCGTTCCGGGGGGCCCTCGACCGGGGAGCTGTTTTTT.

V usage is TRBV28 and J usage is TRBJ1-4; D ambiguous. In germline, CDR1 is MDHEN, CDR2 SYDVKM. The length of the CDR3 is 14 residues. The V and J ends lost 6 bases and 0 bases respectively, with 8 bases between them. DNA of the CDR3: TGTGCCAGCAGAATGCTTGCAACTAATGAAAAACTGTTTTTT. Residues: CASRMLATNEKLFF.

The J gene is TRBJ2-7, the V gene TRBV7-2; D not resolved. CDR1 SGHTA and CDR2 FQGNSA come from the germline V gene. V dropped 0 bases and J dropped 2 bases, with 8 bases sitting between them. The CDR3 consists of 14 residues. The CDR3 is CASSLAVGTYEQYF. CDR3 DNA: TGTGCCAGCAGCTTAGCGGTAGGGACCTACGAGCAGTACTTC. Full variable domain (remainder filled in from reference TRBV7-2 and TRBJ2-7): GAGVSQSPSNKVTEKGKDVELRCDPISGHTALYWYRQSLGQGLEFLIYFQGNSAPDKSGLPSDRFSAERTGGSVSTLTIQRTQQEDSAVYLCASSLAVGTYEQYFGPGTRLTVT.

V gene TRBV5-6 combines with J gene TRBJ1-5, with 7 bases lining up with TRBD1. This CDR3 is 14 amino acids long. Germline V CDR1 and CDR2: SGHDT, YYEEEE. The trim removed 3 bases at V and 7 bases at J, leaving 7 bases unmatched. The CDR3 DNA reads as TGTGCCAGCAGCTACGACAGGGCGATGCAGCCCCAGCATTTT. It yields the protein CASSYDRAMQPQHF.

The chain couples TRBV6-5 to TRBJ1-3; D is unresolved. Germline V gives CDR1 MNHEY, CDR2 SVGAGI. V was shortened by 5 bases and J by 0 bases, with 2 bases between the two germline ends. The length of the CDR3 is 12 residues. CDR3 DNA: TGTGCCAGCAGTCCCTCTGGAAACACCATATATTTT. Residues: CASSPSGNTIYF.

The CDR3 coding sequence is TGCGCCAGCAGCGGGGACACTGAAGCTTTCTTT. This codes for CASSGDTEAFF. The gene calls are TRBV5-1 and TRBJ1-1; unclear D gene. Trimming shortened V by 4 bases and J by 3 bases, and 4 bases separated the two germline ends. Germline V gene lookup returns CDR1 SGHRS and CDR2 YFSETQ. The CDR3 runs 11 residues.

V gene TRBV28 combines with J gene TRBJ2-5; D is unresolved. Trimming pared 5 bases from V and 2 bases from J, leaving 15 bases between. CDR3 length equals 15 residues. Germline V lookup: CDR1 MDHEN, CDR2 SYDVKM. The CDR3 nucleotides read TGTGCCAGCAGTCTTAGAAAGAGGCGGCAAGAGACCCAGTACTTC. It is translated as CASSLRKRRQETQYF. Based on the CDR3 plus reference TRBV28 and TRBJ2-5, the full variable domain is DVKVTQSSRYLVKRTGEKVFLECVQDMDHENMFWYRQDPGLGLRLIYFSYDVKMKEKGDIPEGYSVSREKKERFSLILESASTNQTSMYLCASSLRKRRQETQYFGPGTRLLVL.

The J gene is TRBJ2-7, the V gene TRBV11-3; 8 bases line up with TRBD2. Germline trimming cut 1 base from V and 6 bases from J; bases unmatched to any gene: 5. The CDR3 length is 14 residues. CDR1 is SGHNT, CDR2 YENEEA, per germline. The CDR3 nucleotides read TGTGCCAGCAGCTTAGGCCGGGAGGGGGGCGAGCAGTACTTC. It yields the protein CASSLGREGGEQYF.

The chain couples TRBV7-3 to TRBJ1-1; no firm D call. Germline CDR1 and CDR2: SGHTA and FQGTGA. This CDR3 has 13 residues. Trimming took off 0 bases at V and 3 bases at J, with 5 bases between the two ends. The CDR3 sequence is CASSLTSDTEAFF. In nucleotides, the CDR3 is TGTGCCAGCAGCTTAACTTCCGACACTGAAGCTTTCTTT.

Here the CDR3 reads CASSLGDSSGNTIYF. In DNA form, the CDR3 reads TGTGCCAGCAGCTTAGGTGACTCCTCTGGAAACACCATATATTTT. The V and J genes are TRBV7-9 and TRBJ1-3; D is ambiguous. Trimming took 1 base from V and 0 from J, leaving 7 bases between them. Germline V gene lookup returns CDR1 SEHNR and CDR2 FQNEAQ (reference sequence). This CDR3 region has 15 residues.